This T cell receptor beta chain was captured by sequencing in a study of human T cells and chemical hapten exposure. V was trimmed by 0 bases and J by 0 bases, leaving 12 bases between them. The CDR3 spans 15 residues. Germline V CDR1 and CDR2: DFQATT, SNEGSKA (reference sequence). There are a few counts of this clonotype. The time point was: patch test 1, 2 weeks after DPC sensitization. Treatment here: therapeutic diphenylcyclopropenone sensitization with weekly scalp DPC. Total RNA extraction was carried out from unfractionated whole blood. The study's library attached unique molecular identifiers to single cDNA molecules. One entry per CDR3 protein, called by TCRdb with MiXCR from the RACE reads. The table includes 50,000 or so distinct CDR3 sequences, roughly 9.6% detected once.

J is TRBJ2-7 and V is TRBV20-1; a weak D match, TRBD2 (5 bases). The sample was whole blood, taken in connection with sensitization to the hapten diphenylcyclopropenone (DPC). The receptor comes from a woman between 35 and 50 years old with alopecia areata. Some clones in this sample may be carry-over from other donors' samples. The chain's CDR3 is CSARDPGENSYEQYF. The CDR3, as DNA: TGCAGTGCTAGAGATCCCGGGGAAAACTCCTACGAGCAGTACTTC.